This is a list of T cell receptor beta chains from one sample in a study of blood T cell repertoires in COVID-19. The assay was immunoSEQ multiplex PCR, and TCRdb's table has in-frame clones only and misses some. The table records about 160,000 clones, about 85% of them present only once. The sample taken for sequencing was peripheral blood. The receptors were gathered from a middle-aged man with acute or convalescent COVID-19. Both conserved end residues are part of each CDR3. D genes are given only for firm matches. Size is omitted from some rows. Given values are once, few, many or a class for expanded clones.

TRBV4-2,NA,14,TRBJ1-2,TRBD1,TGTGCCAGCAGCCAAGGAGGGGGCGCGGGGGGCTACACCTTC,CASSQGGGAGGYTF
TRBV6-5,NA,15,TRBJ2-5,NA,TGTGCCAGCAGGGGAATCGGACTGGCCGGGGGGACCCAGTACTTC,CASRGIGLAGGTQYF
TRBV27,NA,15,TRBJ1-2,NA,TGTGCCAGCAGCCACGACCCGGGGGTAGAATATGGCTACACCTTC,CASSHDPGVEYGYTF
TRBV15,NA,15,TRBJ2-7,TRBD2,TGTGCCACCAGCAGAGGACTAGCGAAAAACTACGAGCAGTACTTC,CATSRGLAKNYEQYF
TRBV5-4,NA,14,TRBJ2-7,TRBD1,TGTGCCAGCAGCCCCGGGACAGGGCAGGGAGAGCAGTACTTC,CASSPGTGQGEQYF
TRBV11-3,NA,15,TRBJ2-1,TRBD1,TGTGCCAGCAGCTTACAGGGACAGGGATGGAATGAGCAGTTCTTC,CASSLQGQGWNEQFF
TRBV27,NA,16,TRBJ2-2,TRBD1,TGTGCCAGCAGTTACGGGACAGGGGGCTACACCGGGGAGCTGTTTTTT,CASSYGTGGYTGELFF
TRBV29-1,many,13,TRBJ1-2,NA,TGCAGCGTTGAAGATCGGTATAACTATGGCTACACCTTC,CSVEDRYNYGYTF
TRBV5-4,NA,15,TRBJ2-7,TRBD2,TGTGCCAGCAGCTTGGGACTAGCGGGGGTAGAAGAGCAGTACTTC,CASSLGLAGVEEQYF
TRBV5-1,NA,14,TRBJ2-7,NA,TGCGCCAGCACAAGGGGGTTCGGCTCCTACGAGCAGTACTTC,CASTRGFGSYEQYF
TRBV7-2,NA,13,TRBJ1-5,TRBD1,TGTGCCAGCAGCCCGAGACAGGGGCAGCCCCAGCATTTT,CASSPRQGQPQHF
TRBV29-1,NA,14,TRBJ1-1,NA,TGCAGCGTTGGAAGGCTTTTAGAGGGTACTGAAGCTTTCTTT,CSVGRLLEGTEAFF
TRBV6-5,NA,15,TRBJ1-2,TRBD1,TGTGCCAGCAGTTCCCCCGGGACAGGGAACTATGGCTACACCTTC,CASSSPGTGNYGYTF
TRBV6-5,NA,14,TRBJ1-1,TRBD1,TGTGCCAGCAGCAACAGGGACAGGAACACTGAAGCTTTCTTT,CASSNRDRNTEAFF
TRBV5-4,NA,14,TRBJ1-2,NA,TGTGCCAGCAGCTTGGATCAGGACTTTTATGGCTACACCTTC,CASSLDQDFYGYTF
TRBV10-3,NA,14,TRBJ2-1,NA,TGTGCCATCAGGGGCGGGGGCCAATACAATGAGCAGTTCTTC,CAIRGGGQYNEQFF
TRBV5-1,NA,13,TRBJ1-4,TRBD1,TGCGCCAGCAGCCTGCGGACAGGGGAAAAACTGTTTTTT,CASSLRTGEKLFF
TRBV9,once,13,TRBJ2-2,NA,TGTGCCAGCAGCGTAATAGACACCGGGGAGCTGTTTTTT,CASSVIDTGELFF
TRBV15,NA,14,TRBJ2-7,NA,TGTGCCACCAGCAGTCGGGGGACCGTCTACGAGCAGTACTTC,CATSSRGTVYEQYF
TRBV11-1,NA,15,TRBJ2-6,NA,TGTGCCAGCAGCCAAGACAACTCTGGGGCCAACGTCCTGACTTTC,CASSQDNSGANVLTF
TRBV3-1/TRBV3-2,NA,14,TRBJ1-5,TRBD1,TGTGCCAGCAGCCTACAGGGGTCGCATCAGCCCCAGCATTTT,CASSLQGSHQPQHF
TRBV28,NA,14,TRBJ1-2,TRBD1,TGTGCCAGCAGTTCAGGGGGGCCTAGCTATGGCTACACCTTC,CASSSGGPSYGYTF
TRBV29-1,NA,16,TRBJ1-2,NA,TGCAGCGTCCCTTGGGGGGACCTCCCGTCCAACTATGGCTACACCTTC,CSVPWGDLPSNYGYTF
TRBV6-2/TRBV6-3,NA,16,TRBJ1-2,TRBD1,TGTGCCAGCAGCCAAGGACAGGGAGGCGTTTTGGATGGCTACACCTTC,CASSQGQGGVLDGYTF
TRBV9,NA,15,TRBJ2-2,NA,TGTGCCAGCAGCGCCACGACAGGGAACACCGGGGAGCTGTTTTTT,CASSATTGNTGELFF
TRBV9,NA,16,TRBJ2-1,TRBD2,TGTGCCAGCAGCGTAGATCAGCGGGGGGACTACAATGAGCAGTTCTTC,CASSVDQRGDYNEQFF
TRBV19,NA,16,TRBJ2-2,NA,TGTGCCAGTAGTTTGCTAGGCAACGCGAACACCGGGGAGCTGTTTTTT,CASSLLGNANTGELFF
TRBV5-4,NA,14,TRBJ2-7,NA,TGTGCCAGCAGCTTGCAGCTAGAGGCAACCGAGCAGTACTTC,CASSLQLEATEQYF
TRBV5-1,few,16,TRBJ1-2,TRBD1,TGCGCCAGCAGCACGGCGCCGGGACAGGGGGCGCGTGGCTACACCTTC,CASSTAPGQGARGYTF
TRBV19,NA,13,TRBJ1-6,NA,TGTGCCAGCACCAGGGACTTCGACTCACCCCTCCACTTT,CASTRDFDSPLHF
TRBV9,NA,14,TRBJ2-1,TRBD2,TGTGCCAGCAGCGTTTCGCGGGGGGAAGGTGAGCAGTTCTTC,CASSVSRGEGEQFF
TRBV18,few,14,TRBJ2-1,NA,TGTGCCAGCTCACCCGACACCAGGCGCAATGAGCAGTTCTTC,CASSPDTRRNEQFF
TRBV5-4,once,12,TRBJ1-1,NA,TGTGCCAGCAGCTTGGACGGTCGGGTAGCTTTCTTT,CASSLDGRVAFF
TRBV11-2,NA,17,TRBJ1-1,TRBD1,TGTGCCAGCAGGCGACAGGGGGCGAGTTTTATGAACACTGAAGCTTTCTTT,CASRRQGASFMNTEAFF
TRBV5-1,NA,15,TRBJ1-1,NA,TGCGCCAGCAGCTTAAACGGGGAGCAAGACACTGAAGCTTTCTTT,CASSLNGEQDTEAFF
TRBV19,NA,13,TRBJ2-4,NA,TGTGCCAGTAGTGGAGGGGGCAGAAACATTCAGTACTTC,CASSGGGRNIQYF
TRBV5-1,few,15,TRBJ1-5,TRBD1,TGCGCCAGCAGCTTGTCAGGGGGAGACAATCAGCCCCAGCATTTT,CASSLSGGDNQPQHF
TRBV6-5,NA,13,TRBJ2-7,NA,TGTGCCAGCAGCGCCGGCGGGCCTCGAGAGCAGTACTTC,CASSAGGPREQYF
TRBV14,NA,17,TRBJ2-5,TRBD2,TGTGCCAGCAGCCAAGAAACTAGCGGGGGAACCCAAGAGACCCAGTACTTC,CASSQETSGGTQETQYF
TRBV2,NA,16,TRBJ2-3,TRBD2,TGTGCCAGCAGTGAAACGGGACTAGCGGGGGAGGATACGCAGTATTTT,CASSETGLAGEDTQYF
TRBV7-9,NA,15,TRBJ2-1,TRBD2,TGTGCCAGCAGGCCGCTAGCGGGGTATTACAATGAGCAGTTCTTC,CASRPLAGYYNEQFF
TRBV7-3,NA,14,TRBJ1-1,NA,TGTGCCAGCAGCTGGGATGGACAGAGCACTGAAGCTTTCTTT,CASSWDGQSTEAFF
TRBV6-5,NA,16,TRBJ2-2,TRBD1,TGTGCCAGCAGTTCGCGAAGGACAGGGAGCACCGGGGAGCTGTTTTTT,CASSSRRTGSTGELFF
TRBV11-2,NA,11,TRBJ2-4,NA,TGTGCCAGCAGCTCCGGGGACATTCAGTACTTC,CASSSGDIQYF
TRBV5-1,NA,14,TRBJ2-1,NA,TGCGCCAGCAGCTTGGAGCCCTCCTACAATGAGCAGTTCTTC,CASSLEPSYNEQFF
TRBV2,few,16,TRBJ2-1,NA,TGTGCCAGCAGTGATTGGGGGGGCGAGAAGAACAATGAGCAGTTCTTC,CASSDWGGEKNNEQFF
TRBV6-5,NA,14,TRBJ1-1,TRBD1,TGTGCCAGCGGGGACAGGGGAACAGGCACTGAAGCTTTCTTT,CASGDRGTGTEAFF
TRBV25-1,NA,17,TRBJ1-3,TRBD1,TGTGCCAGCAGTGAATCTAACAGGGGATACTCTGGAAACACCATATATTTT,CASSESNRGYSGNTIYF
TRBV4-1,NA,17,TRBJ2-2,TRBD2,TGCGCCAGCAGCCTGGCTAGCGGGGGGGCGAACACCGGGGAGCTGTTTTTT,CASSLASGGANTGELFF
TRBV5-1,NA,13,TRBJ1-1,NA,TGCGCCAGCAGCTTACAGGGATCCACTGAAGCTTTCTTT,CASSLQGSTEAFF
TRBV19,NA,15,TRBJ2-1,TRBD2,TGTGCCAGTAGTCGACTAGCGGGGTACTCAATTGAGCAGTTCTTC,CASSRLAGYSIEQFF
TRBV16,NA,15,TRBJ1-1,NA,TGTGCCAGCAGCCAATCGGGAGGCCCGAACACTGAAGCTTTCTTT,CASSQSGGPNTEAFF